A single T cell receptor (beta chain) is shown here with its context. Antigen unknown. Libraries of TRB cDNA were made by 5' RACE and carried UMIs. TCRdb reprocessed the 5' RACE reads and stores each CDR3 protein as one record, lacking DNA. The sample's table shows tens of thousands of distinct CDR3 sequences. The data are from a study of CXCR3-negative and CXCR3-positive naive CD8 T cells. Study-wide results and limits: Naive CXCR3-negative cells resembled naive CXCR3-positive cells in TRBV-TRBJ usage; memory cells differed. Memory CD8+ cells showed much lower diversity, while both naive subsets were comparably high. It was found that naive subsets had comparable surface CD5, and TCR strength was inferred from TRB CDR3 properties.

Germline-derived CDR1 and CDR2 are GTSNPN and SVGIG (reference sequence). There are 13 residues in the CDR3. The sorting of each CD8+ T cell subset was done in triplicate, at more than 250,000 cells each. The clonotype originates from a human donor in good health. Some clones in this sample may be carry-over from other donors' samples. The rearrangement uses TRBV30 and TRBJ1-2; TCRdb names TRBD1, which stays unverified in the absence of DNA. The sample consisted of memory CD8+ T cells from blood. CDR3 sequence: CAWSGGTGGGSTF.